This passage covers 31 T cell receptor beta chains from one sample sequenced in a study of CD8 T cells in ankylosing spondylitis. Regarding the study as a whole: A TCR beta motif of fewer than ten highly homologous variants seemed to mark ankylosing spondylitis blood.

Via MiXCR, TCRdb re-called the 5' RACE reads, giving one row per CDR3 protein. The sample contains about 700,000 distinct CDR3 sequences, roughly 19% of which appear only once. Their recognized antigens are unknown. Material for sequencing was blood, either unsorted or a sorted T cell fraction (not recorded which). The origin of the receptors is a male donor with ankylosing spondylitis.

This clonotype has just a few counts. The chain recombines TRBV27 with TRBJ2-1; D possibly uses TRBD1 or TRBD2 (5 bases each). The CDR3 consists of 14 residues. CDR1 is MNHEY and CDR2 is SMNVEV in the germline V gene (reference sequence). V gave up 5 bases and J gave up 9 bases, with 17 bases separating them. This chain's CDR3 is CASSQVGSRGEQFF. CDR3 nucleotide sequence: TGTGCCAGCAGTCAGGTCGGGTCGAGGGGTGAGCAGTTCTTC.

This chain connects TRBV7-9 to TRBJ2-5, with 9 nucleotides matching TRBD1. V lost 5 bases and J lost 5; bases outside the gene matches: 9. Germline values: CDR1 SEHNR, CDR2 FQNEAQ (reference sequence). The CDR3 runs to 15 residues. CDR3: CASSPGTGFVETQYF. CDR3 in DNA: TGTGCCAGCAGCCCCGGGACAGGGTTTGTCGAGACCCAGTACTTC.

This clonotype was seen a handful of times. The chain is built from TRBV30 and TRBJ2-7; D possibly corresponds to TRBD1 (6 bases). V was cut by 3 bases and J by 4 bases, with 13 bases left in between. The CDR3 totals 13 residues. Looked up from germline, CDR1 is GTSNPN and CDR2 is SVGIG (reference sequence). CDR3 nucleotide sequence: TGTGCCTGGAGCCGGGACAAGTTTTACGAGCAGTACTTC. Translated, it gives CAWSRDKFYEQYF.

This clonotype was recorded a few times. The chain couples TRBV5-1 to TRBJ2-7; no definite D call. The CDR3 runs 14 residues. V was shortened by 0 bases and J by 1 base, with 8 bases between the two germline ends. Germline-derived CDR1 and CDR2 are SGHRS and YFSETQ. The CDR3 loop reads CASSLVADSYEQYF. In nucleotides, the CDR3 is TGCGCCAGCAGCTTGGTTGCCGATTCCTACGAGCAGTACTTC.

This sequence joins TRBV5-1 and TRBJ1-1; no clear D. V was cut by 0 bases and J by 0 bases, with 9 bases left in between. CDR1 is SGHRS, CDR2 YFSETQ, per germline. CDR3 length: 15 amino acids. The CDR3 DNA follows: TGCGCCAGCAGCTTGGTTGAGGAGCTGAACACTGAAGCTTTCTTT. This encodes CASSLVEELNTEAFF.

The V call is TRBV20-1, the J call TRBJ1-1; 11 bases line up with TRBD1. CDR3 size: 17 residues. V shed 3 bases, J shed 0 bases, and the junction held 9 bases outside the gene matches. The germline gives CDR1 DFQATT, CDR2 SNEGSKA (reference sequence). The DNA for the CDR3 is TGCAGTGCTAGGGACAGGGGGCGACTTAACTTGAACACTGAAGCTTTCTTT. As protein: CSARDRGRLNLNTEAFF.

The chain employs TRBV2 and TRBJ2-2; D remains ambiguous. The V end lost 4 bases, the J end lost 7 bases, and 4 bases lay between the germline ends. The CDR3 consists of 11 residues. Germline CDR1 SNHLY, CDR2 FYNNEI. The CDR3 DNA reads TGTGCCAGCAGTGTGCGCGGGGAGCTGTTTTTT. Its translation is CASSVRGELFF.

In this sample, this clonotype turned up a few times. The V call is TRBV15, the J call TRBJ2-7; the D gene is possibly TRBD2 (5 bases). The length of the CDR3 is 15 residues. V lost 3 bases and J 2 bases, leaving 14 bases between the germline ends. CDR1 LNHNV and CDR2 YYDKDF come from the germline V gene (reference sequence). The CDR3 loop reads CATSRADFIAYEQYF. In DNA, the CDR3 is TGTGCCACCAGCAGGGCGGACTTTATAGCCTACGAGCAGTACTTC. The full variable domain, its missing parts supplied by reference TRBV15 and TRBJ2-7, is DAMVIQNPRYQVTQFGKPVTLSCSQTLNHNVMYWYQQKSSQAPKLLFHYYDKDFNNEADTPDNFQSRRPNTSFCFLDIRSPGLGDTAMYLCATSRADFIAYEQYFGPGTRLTVT.

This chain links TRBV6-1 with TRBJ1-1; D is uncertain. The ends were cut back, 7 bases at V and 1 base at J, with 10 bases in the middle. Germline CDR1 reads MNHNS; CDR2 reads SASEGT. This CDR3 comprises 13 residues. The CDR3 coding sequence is TGTGCCAGCAAGGAGGTTGGGAACACTGAAGCTTTCTTT. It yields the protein CASKEVGNTEAFF.

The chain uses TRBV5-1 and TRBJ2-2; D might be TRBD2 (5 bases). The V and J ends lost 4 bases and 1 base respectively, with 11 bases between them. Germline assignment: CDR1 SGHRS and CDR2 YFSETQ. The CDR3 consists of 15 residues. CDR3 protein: CASSDVGGNTGELFF. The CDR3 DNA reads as TGCGCCAGCAGCGATGTTGGAGGGAACACCGGGGAGCTGTTTTTT.

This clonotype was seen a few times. The CDR3 region is CASSLTGTRGDEQYF. Written as DNA, the CDR3 is TGTGCCAGCAGCTTGACCGGGACTAGGGGCGACGAGCAGTACTTC. V is TRBV7-2 and J is TRBJ2-7, with 8 bases identical to TRBD2. Germline CDR1 SGHTA, CDR2 FQGNSA. V lost 3 bases and J lost 5; bases outside the gene matches: 9. The CDR3 consists of 15 residues.

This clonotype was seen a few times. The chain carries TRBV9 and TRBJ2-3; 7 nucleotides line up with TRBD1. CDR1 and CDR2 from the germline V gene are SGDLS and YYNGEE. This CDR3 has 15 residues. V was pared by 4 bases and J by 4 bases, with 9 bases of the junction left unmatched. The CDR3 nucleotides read TGTGCCAGCAGCACAGGGGCAGTAAGTCCAGATACGCAGTATTTT. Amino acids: CASSTGAVSPDTQYF.

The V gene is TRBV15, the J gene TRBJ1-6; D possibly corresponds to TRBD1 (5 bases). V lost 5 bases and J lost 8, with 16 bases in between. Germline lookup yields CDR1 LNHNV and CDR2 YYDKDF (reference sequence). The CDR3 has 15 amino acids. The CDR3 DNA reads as TGTGCCACCAGCGCGGGAAGGGGCATGCATTCACCCCTCCACTTT. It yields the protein CATSAGRGMHSPLHF. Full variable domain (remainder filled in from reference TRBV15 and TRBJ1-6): DAMVIQNPRYQVTQFGKPVTLSCSQTLNHNVMYWYQQKSSQAPKLLFHYYDKDFNNEADTPDNFQSRRPNTSFCFLDIRSPGLGDTAMYLCATSAGRGMHSPLHFGNGTRLTVT.

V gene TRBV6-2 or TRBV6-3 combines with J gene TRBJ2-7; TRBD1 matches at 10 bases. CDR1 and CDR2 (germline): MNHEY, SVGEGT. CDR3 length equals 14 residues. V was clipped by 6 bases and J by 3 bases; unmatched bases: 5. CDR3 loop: CASRRRDRGYEQYF. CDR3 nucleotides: TGTGCCAGCAGAAGGCGGGACAGGGGCTACGAGCAGTACTTC.

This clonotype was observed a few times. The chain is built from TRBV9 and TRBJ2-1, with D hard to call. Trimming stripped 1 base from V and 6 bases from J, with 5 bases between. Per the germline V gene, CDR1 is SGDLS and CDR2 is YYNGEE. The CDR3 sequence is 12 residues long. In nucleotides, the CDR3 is TGTGCCAGCAGCGTAACTATCAATGAGCAGTTCTTC. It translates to CASSVTINEQFF.

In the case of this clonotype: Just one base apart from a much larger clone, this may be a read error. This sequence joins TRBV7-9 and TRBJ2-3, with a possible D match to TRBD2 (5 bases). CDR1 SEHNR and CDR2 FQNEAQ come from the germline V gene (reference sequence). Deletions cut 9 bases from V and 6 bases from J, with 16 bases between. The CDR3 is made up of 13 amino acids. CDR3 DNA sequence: TGTGCCAGAAGCGGAGGCACCTATGATACGCAGTATTTT. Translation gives CARSGGTYDTQYF.

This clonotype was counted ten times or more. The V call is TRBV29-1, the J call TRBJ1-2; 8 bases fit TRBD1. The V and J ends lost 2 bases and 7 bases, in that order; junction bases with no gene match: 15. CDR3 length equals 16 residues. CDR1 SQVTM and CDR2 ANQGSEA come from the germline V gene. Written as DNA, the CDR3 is TGCAGCGTTGAAAACGAACTAGGCAGGGGGCTAGGTGGCTACACCTTC. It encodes CSVENELGRGLGGYTF.

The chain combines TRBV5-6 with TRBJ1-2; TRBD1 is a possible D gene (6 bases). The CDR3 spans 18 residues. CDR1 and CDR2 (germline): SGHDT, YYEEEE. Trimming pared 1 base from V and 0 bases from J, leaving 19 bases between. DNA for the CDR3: TGTGCCAGCAGCTTGAGGGGGTCACAAATAAGTACTAACTATGGCTACACCTTC. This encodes CASSLRGSQISTNYGYTF.

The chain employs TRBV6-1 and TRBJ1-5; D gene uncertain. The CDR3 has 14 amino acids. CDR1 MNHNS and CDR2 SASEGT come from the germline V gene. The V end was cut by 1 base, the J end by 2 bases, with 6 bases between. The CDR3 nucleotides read TGTGCCAGCAGTGAAGGATGGGGCAATCAGCCCCAGCATTTT. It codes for CASSEGWGNQPQHF.

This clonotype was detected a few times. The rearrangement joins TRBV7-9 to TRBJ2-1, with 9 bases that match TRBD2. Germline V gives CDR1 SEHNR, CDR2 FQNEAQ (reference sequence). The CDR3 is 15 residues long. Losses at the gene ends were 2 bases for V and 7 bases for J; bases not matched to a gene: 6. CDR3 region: CASSLSAGGPNEQFF. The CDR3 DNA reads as TGTGCCAGCAGCTTAAGCGCGGGAGGGCCTAATGAGCAGTTCTTC.

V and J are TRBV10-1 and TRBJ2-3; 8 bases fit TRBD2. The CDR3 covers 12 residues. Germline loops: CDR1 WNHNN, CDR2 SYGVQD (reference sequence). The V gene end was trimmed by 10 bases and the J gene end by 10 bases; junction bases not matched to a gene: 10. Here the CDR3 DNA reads TGCGCCACCTCCCGGGGACTAGACCCGCAGTATTTT. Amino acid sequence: CATSRGLDPQYF.

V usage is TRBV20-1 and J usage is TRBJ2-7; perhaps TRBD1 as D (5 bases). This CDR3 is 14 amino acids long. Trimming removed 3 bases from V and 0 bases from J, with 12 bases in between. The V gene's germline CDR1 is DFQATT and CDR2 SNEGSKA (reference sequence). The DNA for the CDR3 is TGCAGTGCTAGCGGACAACTAAACTCCTACGAGCAGTACTTC. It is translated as CSASGQLNSYEQYF.

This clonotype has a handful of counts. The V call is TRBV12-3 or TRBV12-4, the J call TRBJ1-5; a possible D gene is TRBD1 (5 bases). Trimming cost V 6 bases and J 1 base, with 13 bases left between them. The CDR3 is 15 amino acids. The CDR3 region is CASRKSQGSNQPQHF. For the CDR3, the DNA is TGTGCCAGCAGGAAATCGCAGGGAAGCAATCAGCCCCAGCATTTT.

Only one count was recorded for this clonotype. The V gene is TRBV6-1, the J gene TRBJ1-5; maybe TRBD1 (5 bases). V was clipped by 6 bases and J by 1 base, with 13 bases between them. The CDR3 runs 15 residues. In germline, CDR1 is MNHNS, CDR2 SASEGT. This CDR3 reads CASSGGSLSNQPQHF. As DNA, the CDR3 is TGTGCCAGCAGCGGGGGGTCCTTGAGCAATCAGCCCCAGCATTTT.

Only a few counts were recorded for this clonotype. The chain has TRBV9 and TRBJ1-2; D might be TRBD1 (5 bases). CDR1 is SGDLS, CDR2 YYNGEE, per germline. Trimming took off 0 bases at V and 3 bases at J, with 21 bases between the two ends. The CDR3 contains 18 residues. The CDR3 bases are TGTGCCAGCAGCGTAGAACGTATCGGGGCAGGGAGGTACTATGGCTACACCTTC. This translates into CASSVERIGAGRYYGYTF.

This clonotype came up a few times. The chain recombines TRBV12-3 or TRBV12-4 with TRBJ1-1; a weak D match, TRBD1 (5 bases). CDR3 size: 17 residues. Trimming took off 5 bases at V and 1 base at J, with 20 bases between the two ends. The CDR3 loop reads CASSRGTGSLKNTEAFF. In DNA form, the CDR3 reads TGTGCCAGCAGTCGCGGGACGGGGAGTCTAAAGAACACTGAAGCTTTCTTT.

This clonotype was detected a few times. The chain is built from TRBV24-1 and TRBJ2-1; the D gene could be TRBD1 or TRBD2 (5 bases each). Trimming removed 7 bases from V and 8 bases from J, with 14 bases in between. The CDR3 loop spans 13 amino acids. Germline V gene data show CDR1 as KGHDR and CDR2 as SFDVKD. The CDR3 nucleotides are TGTGCCACCAGGGGTGGGACCGGCCATGAGCAGTTCTTC. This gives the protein CATRGGTGHEQFF.

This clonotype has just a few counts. Here the CDR3 DNA reads TGTGCCAGCAGTTTTAGCCTAACAGATACGCAGTATTTT. Amino acids: CASSFSLTDTQYF. The chain has TRBV28 and TRBJ2-3; D is unresolved. Germline CDR1 reads MDHEN; CDR2 reads SYDVKM. V lost 3 bases to trimming and J lost 3 bases, with 7 bases between them. The CDR3 is 13 amino acids.

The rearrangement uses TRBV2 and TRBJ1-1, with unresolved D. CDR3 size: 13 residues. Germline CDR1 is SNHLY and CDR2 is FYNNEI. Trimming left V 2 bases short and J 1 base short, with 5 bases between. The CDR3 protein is CASSEPPNTEAFF. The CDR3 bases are TGTGCCAGCAGTGAACCCCCGAACACTGAAGCTTTCTTT.

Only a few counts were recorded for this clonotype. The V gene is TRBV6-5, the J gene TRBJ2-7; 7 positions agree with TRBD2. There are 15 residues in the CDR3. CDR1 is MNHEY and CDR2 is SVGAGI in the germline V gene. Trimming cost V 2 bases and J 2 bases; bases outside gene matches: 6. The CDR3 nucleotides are TGTGCCAGCAGTTACCCGCGGGGGACGGCCTACGAGCAGTACTTC. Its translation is CASSYPRGTAYEQYF.

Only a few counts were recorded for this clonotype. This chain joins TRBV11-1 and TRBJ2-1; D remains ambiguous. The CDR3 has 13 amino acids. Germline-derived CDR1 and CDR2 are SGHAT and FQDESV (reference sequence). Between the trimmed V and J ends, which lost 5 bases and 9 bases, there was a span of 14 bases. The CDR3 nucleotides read TGTGCCAGCAGCCCCCGTTTCCCCATTGAGCAGTTCTTC. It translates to CASSPRFPIEQFF.